This T cell receptor beta chain was profiled in a study of cytomegalovirus exposure and HLA in healthy donors (TCRdb year 2017). Background on the whole study: In an earlier analysis of about 560 of the donors, approximately 300 Gb of sequence data and roughly 100 million unique TCR beta sequences from approximately 180 million T cells were reported. The number of typed donors differed by locus: roughly 629-640 for A, B, C, DRB1 and DQB1; 522 for DQA1; approximately 610 for DPA1; and some 470 for DPB1. Because of strong linkage in the cohort, roughly five DR-DQ haplotypes were treated as single units for association and clustering. Of the roughly 400 genotyped donors, 75% to 85% were placed in the genetic ancestry cluster associated with self-reported Caucasian donors. A later analysis re-examined previously published TCR beta repertoires from roughly 650 donors and added high-resolution HLA genotyping to investigate patterns of TCR occurrence. The T cell repertoires of around 730 subjects were profiled by immunosequencing and related to cytomegalovirus serostatus. Rather than drawing on any new phenotypic data, the later analysis identified candidate immune exposures from TCR beta sequences and the way those sequences occurred across donors. An early release covering roughly 600 HLA-typed donors comprised approximately 300 gigabases of sequencing data and around 80 million unique TCR sequences. Donor age, sex, ethnicity and CMV serostatus were compiled together with the repertoire data. In addition to the first cohort of 650 to 800 subjects, a separate validation cohort of 120 different subjects was used. To decide whether each TCR beta V gene segment behaved as functional or pseudogenic, an earlier analysis of 587 of the donors relied on high-throughput TCR beta sequencing. High-throughput TCR immunosequencing, statistical association of individual TCRs with disease status, and machine learning were combined to predict cytomegalovirus infection status. Every discovery cohort repertoire had been produced on one sequencing platform. Class I and class II HLA loci were covered by the typing at four-digit resolution. Among 350 to 400 genotyped donors of the cohort, an average of 235,054 unique TCR beta nucleotide sequences were sequenced per donor, roughly 18% of them non-productive. The study was designed to test whether signatures of past pathogen exposure could be identified by cataloging public T cell receptors. Genome-wide SNP genotypes for about 65% of the roughly 700 donors were used in a later genetic analysis, which treated that subset as a discovery cohort.

The paper's findings and limits, for the study overall: According to a later genetic analysis, donors in an Asian-associated ancestry cluster had fewer N-insertions in productive TCRs than the approximately 700-donor mean. A further reported finding was that TCR beta sequences accurately predicted the HLA-A and HLA-B alleles for most subjects in the first cohort. In a later analysis, TCR association rates were found to vary across HLA loci, with the most associated TCRs seen for DRB1 alleles and the fewest for HLA-C alleles. A cluster of highly shared sequence variants was judged likely to represent a technical artifact of the sequencing pipeline. Most TCR sequences were observed very rarely across donors, whereas some public TCRs were present in many individuals. V-gene and J-gene trimming of TCR beta chains was associated with a missense DCLRE1C variant in a later genetic analysis, and the association was replicated in an independent cohort. According to a later analysis, parvovirus B19, influenza, CMV and Epstein-Barr virus appeared linked to several top co-occurrence clusters. Because HLA typing was unavailable for some donors at each locus, only the typed subset was used in association tests. Three of the identified cytomegalovirus-associated TCR beta chains were confirmed in vitro to be specific for cytomegalovirus antigens. Roughly uniform sequencing depth across donors was assumed in presence/absence analyses, although this assumption may not hold. Seventeen rarely observed V segments, including chromosome 9 orphons, were excluded from the earlier analysis of just under 600 of the donors because counts were too low. Some IMGT-functional V segments, including TRBV6-2 and TRBV6-3, could not be told apart with the 87-base-pair reads, so those segments were excluded. A later analysis found that most CMV-associated TCR beta chains appeared HLA-restricted, with HLA associations seemingly driven largely by CMV exposure. Compared with equally common non-associated chains, HLA-associated TCR beta chains in a later analysis were more clonally expanded and had lower generation probabilities. Assigning TCR associations to individual alleles was difficult when HLA alleles, especially DR and DQ, strongly co-occurred. In both the original and validation cohorts, the classifier was reported to diagnose cytomegalovirus status with high specificity and sensitivity. In the study, around 150 TCR beta chains were listed as associated with cytomegalovirus. Broadly in line with IMGT annotations, most TCR beta V segments showed up in productive rearrangements about 87% or about 30% of the time in an earlier analysis of around 550 of the donors. According to the authors, the approach could potentially be generalized to other disease states and immunological phenotypes. CMV serostatus was the only immune exposure information available for the cohort. Linkage disequilibrium might explain the correlated functional status among segregating V segments, but an unknown experimental factor could not be ruled out. Only TCR beta chains were sequenced in this cohort, and the absence of alpha or paired-chain data limited detectable features. Specific HLA alleles were associated with more than 15,000 TCR beta sequences at a false discovery rate of 0.05 in a later analysis.

The library was produced with the immunoSEQ multiplex PCR assay. For the multiplex PCR, a mixture combining 60 forward primers for TCR Vbeta segments and 13 reverse primers for TCR Jbeta segments was used. The CDR3 region of rearranged TCR beta genes was amplified from genomic DNA with a multiplex PCR assay. Amplified TCR beta libraries were sequenced as 87-base-pair reads on the Illumina HiSeq System. The authors processed their data as follows. Across the 600 to 700 repertoires, a later analysis counted 80 million or so unique TCR beta chains, 8.5 million to 12 million of which were shared by at least two donors. Raw reads were error-corrected and collapsed into unique sequences by a nearest-neighbor algorithm in which closely related sequences were merged to remove PCR and sequencing errors. CDR3 sequences were aligned to IMGT reference sequences to assign V, D and J gene segments. For a sequence to be retained, a match of at least six nucleotides was required to both a V gene segment and a J gene segment. Rearrangements were called productive when the CDR3 lacked stop codons and stayed in frame with V and J; all others were non-productive. CDR3 was defined by IMGT convention, running from the second conserved V-encoded cysteine to the conserved J-encoded phenylalanine. The earlier analysis of about 570 of the donors excluded any sequence lacking an unambiguous match to a single V gene segment. In an earlier analysis of about 590 of the donors, a V segment was called functional when productive rearrangements were above 56.7%, and segregating when the standard deviation between donors exceeded 5%. A statistical classification framework was built to diagnose cytomegalovirus status from the catalog of TCR beta chain sequences. In a later analysis, TCR nucleotide sequences were compared against IMGT/GENE-DB human TR gene sequences so that V and J genes could be assigned. A later analysis assigned CDR3 sequences and most-parsimonious VDJ recombination scenarios with the TCRdist pipeline. In a later analysis, every TCR beta chain was defined by the combination of its CDR3 amino acid sequence and its V-gene family, and reads without a unique V-gene family were dropped. As a way to deal with suspected cross-contamination and a sequencing artifact, a later analysis dropped 592 nucleotide sequences that were highly shared and had low generation probability. In a later analysis, a clonal expansion index for each public chain was calculated from normalized within-repertoire ranks of inferred template counts. A later analysis computed generation probabilities with a VDJ recombination model fitted to out-of-frame rearrangements, and checked the results against IGoR. In a later analysis, hypergeometric tests were used to score TCR-TCR, TCR-HLA and TCR-CMV co-occurrence, with a repertoire-size bias correction applied to TCR pairs. False discovery rates were estimated in a later analysis by permuting HLA or CMV assignments 20 times. In a later analysis, co-occurring TCRs were grouped using DBSCAN, and TCRdist sequence similarity was added for clustering within HLA-allele-positive subsets. Co-occurrence clustering excluded repertoires with fewer than 30,000 or more than 120,000 public chains, plus five with anomalous nucleotide sharing. TCRdb provides this immuneACCESS table in a form limited to in-frame rearrangements. Some clones are lacking; in checked studies, under half of them reflect an unresolved V gene, and why the rest are absent is not known. V and J calls and clone size are those listed in that table; D and trimming were worked out from the DNA. The sample yields 110,000 to 150,000 clones; 60% to 85% were counted once. The ten largest clones add up to around 7% of the sample.

The cohort comprised fewer than 750 healthy bone marrow donors. All cohort members were sampled while nominally healthy, although unrecorded immune exposures were likely present. The donor was CMV seronegative and was included in the group of a few hundred seronegative cohort members. Each donor provided a peripheral blood sample, and peripheral blood mononuclear cells were used for TCR beta sequencing. Genomic DNA was extracted from the blood cell samples with the Qiagen DNeasy Blood Extraction Kit. About this clone: No cognate antigen has been identified for it. Base qualities are not provided; no much larger clone lies one nucleotide away.

Counted from cysteine to phenylalanine, this CDR3 has 13 amino acids. CDR3 DNA only is kept here, 39 bases in frame from base 1. The germline V gene specifies MDHEN as CDR1 and SYDVKM as CDR2. The trim is 6 bases for V and 3 bases for J, with a gap of 11 bases between the germline ends. The receptor chain draws on TRBV28 and TRBJ1-2; tentative D gene TRBD1, with 6 bases matching. The sample was PBMCs. The receptor was isolated from a man aged 25-45 years in good health and CMV-seronegative. The nucleotides read TGTGCCAGCAGCCGGGGACAAGACTATGGCTACACCTTC. Its product reads: CASSRGQDYGYTF.